A single sample gave rise to the 15 T cell receptor beta chains below, sequenced in a study of identical twins. TCRdb re-called the 5' RACE reads through MiXCR, storing one row per CDR3 protein. The sample yields some 1,600,000 distinct CDR3 sequences, about 32% seen once. What was sequenced was cord blood. These receptors all come from a newborn girl in good health.

The chain recombines TRBV9 with TRBJ2-5, with D perhaps matching TRBD2 (5 bases). With 0 bases removed from V and 6 bases from J, the gap between germline ends came to 15 bases. Germline V gene sequence: CDR1 SGDLS, CDR2 YYNGEE. The length of the CDR3 is 15 residues. The CDR3 reads CASSVGGLREKTQYF. The CDR3 DNA reads TGTGCCAGCAGCGTAGGAGGGCTCAGAGAGAAGACCCAGTACTTC.

As concerns this clonotype: It may be a read error: a sequence one base away is much more abundant. Given the absence of the conserved phenylalanine or tryptophan at the CDR3 end, a read error is likely. The chain joins TRBV29-1 to TRBJ2-1; tentative D call: TRBD2 (7 bases). Germline V gene lookup returns CDR1 SQVTM and CDR2 ANQGSEA. This CDR3 is built from 14 residues. Trimming stripped 4 bases from V and 0 bases from J, with 10 bases between. The CDR3 loop is CSVGGGHSYNEQFI. The CDR3 DNA is TGCAGCGTTGGGGGGGGCCACTCCTACAATGAGCAGTTCATC.

The chain carries TRBV6-5 and TRBJ2-7; maybe TRBD1 (5 bases). CDR1 and CDR2 (germline): MNHEY, SVGAGI. CDR3 length: 15 amino acids. V lost 0 bases and J lost 2, with 11 bases in between. CDR3 nucleotide sequence: TGTGCCAGCAGTTACTCCGGACACGGTGCCTACGAGCAGTACTTC. Translated, it gives CASSYSGHGAYEQYF.

The chain joins TRBV4-2 to TRBJ2-3, with 8 nucleotides matching TRBD2. Looked up from germline, CDR1 is LGHNA and CDR2 is YNFKEQ. CDR3 length equals 18 residues. Germline trimming cut 0 bases from V and 2 bases from J; bases unmatched to any gene: 10. CDR3 nucleotide sequence: TGTGCCAGCAGCCAAGATCTTCGGGGGGGCCCCCACACAGATACGCAGTATTTT. Protein: CASSQDLRGGPHTDTQYF.

This clonotype has ten or more counts. The J gene is TRBJ2-7, the V gene TRBV6-2 or TRBV6-3; D remains ambiguous. The CDR3 is 12 amino acids. Germline V gene data show CDR1 as MNHEY and CDR2 as SVGEGT. Trimming left V 1 base short and J 4 bases short, with 5 bases between. DNA of the CDR3: TGTGCCAGCAGTTACTTTGGTTACGAGCAGTACTTC. Its protein product is CASSYFGYEQYF.

The table lists this clonotype with a few counts. V gene TRBV4-2 combines with J gene TRBJ2-5, with 9 bases fitting TRBD2. This CDR3 contains 16 residues. Per germline, CDR1 LGHNA and CDR2 YNFKEQ. The junction had 4 bases not matched to a gene; V was cut back by 0 bases and J by 2 bases. CDR3 protein: CASSQDRAGGQETQYF. CDR3 in DNA: TGTGCCAGCAGCCAAGATCGGGCGGGAGGGCAAGAGACCCAGTACTTC.

Comments on this clonotype: With a much larger clone just one base away, this may be a read error. The rearrangement links TRBV20-1 to TRBJ1-2, with TRBD1 as a possible D gene (6 bases). This CDR3 spans 12 amino acids. V lost 3 bases and J 4 bases, leaving 9 bases between the germline ends. CDR1 is DFQATT, CDR2 SNEGSKA, per germline (reference sequence). CDR3 DNA sequence: TGCAGTGCTAGTGACAGGCTCTATGGCTACACCTTC. This encodes CSASDRLYGYTF.

The chain combines TRBV28 with TRBJ2-7, with TRBD2 matching 9 bases. This CDR3 contains 15 residues. Germline CDR1 is MDHEN and CDR2 is SYDVKM. The J segment lost 4 bases and the V segment lost 6 bases, leaving 10 bases of the junction unmatched. CDR3 residues: CASSLLGGRGYEQYF. DNA for the CDR3: TGTGCCAGCAGCCTCCTAGGCGGGAGGGGGTACGAGCAGTACTTC. Based on the CDR3 plus reference TRBV28 and TRBJ2-7, the full variable domain is DVKVTQSSRYLVKRTGEKVFLECVQDMDHENMFWYRQDPGLGLRLIYFSYDVKMKEKGDIPEGYSVSREKKERFSLILESASTNQTSMYLCASSLLGGRGYEQYFGPGTRLTVT.

The J gene is TRBJ2-5, the V gene TRBV5-1; 9 nucleotides line up with TRBD1. The J call may be incorrect, as the DNA end agrees better with TRBJ2-7. Germline values: CDR1 SGHRS, CDR2 YFSETQ. This CDR3 spans 15 amino acids. CDR3 protein: CASSDTGTGRFEQYF. The CDR3 DNA sequence: TGCGCCAGCAGCGACACCGGGACAGGGCGGTTCGAGCAGTACTTC.

V gene TRBV27 combines with J gene TRBJ2-2, with D unclear. This CDR3 contains 11 residues. The germline gives CDR1 MNHEY, CDR2 SMNVEV (reference sequence). Trimming stripped 3 bases from V and 7 bases from J, with 3 bases between. The DNA of the CDR3 is TGTGCCAGCAGTTTGAACGGGGAGCTGTTTTTT. It yields the protein CASSLNGELFF.

This clonotype was seen a few times. The rearrangement joins TRBV12-3 or TRBV12-4 to TRBJ1-4; TRBD1 is a possible D gene (6 bases). V shed 6 bases and J shed 7 bases, with 15 bases lying between them. The CDR3 is 14 amino acids. For the CDR3, the DNA is TGTGCCAGCAGCCGGCGGGGGCCAGGTGAAAAACTGTTTTTT. Amino acid sequence: CASSRRGPGEKLFF.

The V and J genes are TRBV12-3 or TRBV12-4 and TRBJ2-7; 9 bases are shared with TRBD1. CDR3 size: 15 residues. J lost 5 bases, V lost 3 bases, and 8 bases had no gene match. CDR3 protein: CASSFRTGVEDEQYF. The CDR3 nucleotides read TGTGCCAGCAGTTTTAGGACAGGGGTAGAGGACGAGCAGTACTTC.

The V and J genes are TRBV3-1 and TRBJ1-2; D may be TRBD1 (5 bases). Trimming took off 4 bases at V and 9 bases at J, with 21 bases between the two ends. CDR1 and CDR2 (germline): LGHDT, YNNKEL (reference sequence). The CDR3 runs 15 residues. The CDR3 nucleotides read TGTGCCAGCAGCCTTGGACCGACGAGGGGTTTTAGCTACACCTTC. Protein sequence: CASSLGPTRGFSYTF.

The gene calls are TRBV19 and TRBJ2-5; D is uncertain. This CDR3 region has 12 residues. Germline loops: CDR1 LNHDA, CDR2 SQIVND (reference sequence). V lost 6 bases to trimming and J lost 1 base, with 6 bases between them. The CDR3 sequence: CASRSSQETQYF. CDR3 nucleotide sequence: TGTGCCAGTAGGTCCAGCCAAGAGACCCAGTACTTC.

This clonotype was counted only a few times. This sequence joins TRBV4-1 and TRBJ2-2; D is ambiguous. The CDR3 extends over 15 amino acids. Per germline, CDR1 MGHRA and CDR2 YSYEKL. Trimming cost V 3 bases and J 0 bases, with 8 bases left between them. The CDR3 region has the DNA TGCGCCAGCAGCCACAGGTGGTCGAACACCGGGGAGCTGTTTTTT. It is translated as CASSHRWSNTGELFF.